The 4 T cell receptor beta chains below all came from one sample that was sequenced in a study of T cells in narcolepsy. The assay was immunoSEQ multiplex PCR, and TCRdb's table has in-frame clones only and misses some. Among about 35,000 clones listed, around 80% were seen once. Sequencing used memory (CD45RA-) CD4+ T cells from blood. These receptors all come from a human donor in good health.

The chain links TRBV6-6 to TRBJ2-3, with 7 positions matching TRBD1. The CDR3 sequence is 15 residues long. The germline V gene encodes CDR1 MNHNY and CDR2 SVGAGI (reference sequence). Trimming removed 2 bases from V and 4 bases from J; junction bases left unmatched: 6. The CDR3 DNA is TGTGCCAGCAGTTACGCAGGGGGAGCCCCAGATACGCAGTATTTT. This encodes CASSYAGGAPDTQYF.

The J gene is TRBJ2-5, the V gene TRBV29-1, with TRBD2 matching 13 bases. The DNA end is a closer match to TRBJ2-7, so the J assignment may be wrong. The germline CDR1 and CDR2 sequences are SQVTM and ANQGSEA. The CDR3 extends over 15 amino acids. The CDR3 DNA follows: TGCAGCGTCAGTCCGGGACTAGCGGGGTCCTACGAGCAGTACTTC. Its protein product is CSVSPGLAGSYEQYF.

The genes are TRBV19 and TRBJ1-1; 7 bases fit TRBD1. There are 15 residues in the CDR3. The junction had 8 bases not matched to a gene; V was cut back by 1 base and J by 6 bases. Germline lookup yields CDR1 LNHDA and CDR2 SQIVND (reference sequence). The CDR3 nucleotides read TGTGCCAGTAGTATAGTACGGACAGGCAAGCCTGAAGCTTTCTTT. It specifies CASSIVRTGKPEAFF.

The chain employs TRBV9 and TRBJ1-2; 8 nucleotides agree with TRBD1. CDR3 length: 14 amino acids. Per germline, CDR1 SGDLS and CDR2 YYNGEE. V was clipped by 5 bases and J by 4 bases; unmatched bases: 7. The DNA for the CDR3 is TGTGCCAGCAGAGGGTTGGGGACAGGCTATGGCTACACCTTC. It yields the protein CASRGLGTGYGYTF.